The rows below give T cell receptor beta chains drawn from one sample of a study of T cells in Graves' hyperthyroidism and ophthalmopathy. Via MiXCR, TCRdb re-called the multiplex PCR reads, giving one row per CDR3 protein. The sample includes about 98,000 distinct CDR3 sequences, approximately 42% of them seen just once. Specimen: peripheral blood or thyroid tissue (not recorded which). The receptors come from a woman in her thirties with Graves' hyperthyroidism. The CDR3 runs from the conserved cysteine through the conserved F or W. Each record gives: J gene, D gene, clone size, V gene, CDR3 protein, CDR3 DNA. D genes are given only for firm matches. Rows may omit the clone size; those that give it use once, few, many or a size class.

J gene: TRBJ1-2
D gene: -
clone size: many
V gene: TRBV5-6
CDR3 protein: CASSLAGGEWGEYGYTF
CDR3 DNA: TGTGCCAGCAGCTTGGCGGGGGGCGAATGGGGGGAATATGGCTACACCTTC

J gene: TRBJ2-3
D gene: -
clone size: -
V gene: TRBV20-1
CDR3 protein: CSARDVRGGCFADTQYF
CDR3 DNA: TGCAGTGCTAGAGACGTCCGGGGCGGGTGCTTCGCAGATACGCAGTATTTT

J gene: TRBJ2-7
D gene: -
clone size: many
V gene: TRBV5-1
CDR3 protein: CASSLAGARLEQYF
CDR3 DNA: TGCGCCAGCAGCTTGGCTGGTGCGAGGCTCGAGCAGTACTTC

J gene: TRBJ2-7
D gene: TRBD2
clone size: -
V gene: TRBV7-8
CDR3 protein: CASSPRGGPYEQYF
CDR3 DNA: TGTGCCAGCAGCCCCCGGGGAGGGCCCTACGAGCAGTACTTC

J gene: TRBJ2-5
D gene: TRBD2
clone size: once
V gene: TRBV5-1
CDR3 protein: CASSLSLAGETQYF
CDR3 DNA: TGCGCCAGCAGCTTGAGCCTAGCGGGGGAGACCCAGTACTTC

J gene: TRBJ2-3
D gene: TRBD1
clone size: many
V gene: TRBV7-8
CDR3 protein: CASSTPVGQGFTDTQYF
CDR3 DNA: TGTGCCAGCAGCACCCCTGTGGGACAGGGCTTCACAGATACGCAGTATTTT

J gene: TRBJ1-5
D gene: -
clone size: few
V gene: TRBV13
CDR3 protein: CASSSQGGNQPQHF
CDR3 DNA: TGTGCCAGCAGCTCCCAGGGTGGCAATCAGCCCCAGCATTTT

J gene: TRBJ2-7
D gene: -
clone size: -
V gene: TRBV20-1
CDR3 protein: CSGYGTRSEQYF
CDR3 DNA: TGCAGTGGGTACGGGACTCGCTCCGAGCAGTACTTC

J gene: TRBJ2-7
D gene: TRBD2
clone size: -
V gene: TRBV13
CDR3 protein: CASSLGLAGSHEQYF
CDR3 DNA: TGTGCCAGCAGTTTAGGCCTAGCGGGGTCCCACGAGCAGTACTTC

J gene: TRBJ1-6
D gene: TRBD1
clone size: -
V gene: TRBV10-3
CDR3 protein: CAISGTGGRSPLHF
CDR3 DNA: TGTGCCATCAGTGGGACAGGGGGCCGATCACCCCTCCACTTT

J gene: TRBJ2-2
D gene: -
clone size: -
V gene: TRBV9
CDR3 protein: CASSPFLSRGENTGKLFF
CDR3 DNA: TGTGCCAGCTCACCGTTCCTAAGTCGGGGAGAGAACACCGGGAAGCTGTTTTTT

J gene: TRBJ1-1
D gene: -
clone size: -
V gene: TRBV7-9
CDR3 protein: CASRARGGTEAFF
CDR3 DNA: TGTGCCAGCAGGGCTAGAGGGGGCACTGAAGCTTTCTTT

J gene: TRBJ1-1
D gene: -
clone size: many
V gene: TRBV20-1
CDR3 protein: CSARDLKGEITEAFF
CDR3 DNA: TGCAGTGCTAGAGATCTTAAGGGGGAAATCACTGAAGCTTTCTTT

J gene: TRBJ2-7
D gene: -
clone size: many
V gene: TRBV4-1
CDR3 protein: CASRTWDLSYEQYF
CDR3 DNA: TGCGCCAGCAGAACATGGGACCTCTCCTACGAGCAGTACTTC

J gene: TRBJ1-1
D gene: -
clone size: -
V gene: TRBV20-1
CDR3 protein: CSDSGQSTARGTEAFF
CDR3 DNA: TGCAGTGACTCGGGACAATCGACGGCGAGGGGCACTGAAGCTTTCTTT

J gene: TRBJ2-6
D gene: -
clone size: -
V gene: TRBV5-1
CDR3 protein: CASSLWQQNTEAF
CDR3 DNA: TGCGCCAGCAGCTTATGGCAGCAGAACACTGAAGCTTTC

J gene: TRBJ1-3
D gene: TRBD1
clone size: -
V gene: TRBV5-1
CDR3 protein: CASSFGQGIRNTIYF
CDR3 DNA: TGCGCCAGCAGCTTCGGACAGGGCATACGAAACACCATATATTTT

J gene: TRBJ2-7
D gene: -
clone size: many
V gene: TRBV7-2
CDR3 protein: CASSLVFLREQYF
CDR3 DNA: TGTGCCAGCAGCTTAGTTTTCCTCCGCGAGCAGTACTTC

J gene: TRBJ2-7
D gene: TRBD2
clone size: -
V gene: TRBV7-9
CDR3 protein: CASSPTRGLAGKYYEQYF
CDR3 DNA: TGTGCCAGCAGCCCCACACGGGGACTAGCGGGGAAGTACTACGAGCAGTACTTC

J gene: TRBJ1-1
D gene: -
clone size: -
V gene: TRBV15
CDR3 protein: CATSRDHAGTEAFF
CDR3 DNA: TGTGCCACCAGCAGAGATCACGCCGGGACTGAAGCTTTCTTT

J gene: TRBJ1-1
D gene: -
clone size: -
V gene: TRBV27
CDR3 protein: CASSSKGVNTEAFF
CDR3 DNA: TGTGCCAGCAGTTCGAAGGGGGTTAACACTGAAGCTTTCTTT

J gene: TRBJ2-3
D gene: TRBD2
clone size: many
V gene: TRBV20-1
CDR3 protein: CSASLLAGAASDTQYF
CDR3 DNA: TGCAGTGCTAGCCTCTTAGCGGGAGCCGCGTCAGATACGCAGTATTTT

J gene: TRBJ1-5
D gene: -
clone size: few
V gene: TRBV27
CDR3 protein: CASSLLGDQPQHF
CDR3 DNA: TGTGCCAGCAGTTTATTAGGGGATCAGCCCCAGCATTTT

J gene: TRBJ1-2
D gene: -
clone size: many
V gene: TRBV10-1
CDR3 protein: CARHRRFRVLLAGYTF
CDR3 DNA: TGCGCCAGACACAGACGGTTCAGGGTCCTATTAGCTGGCTACACCTTC

J gene: TRBJ1-2
D gene: -
clone size: -
V gene: TRBV12-3/TRBV12-4
CDR3 protein: CASSFTVSYSHTF
CDR3 DNA: TGTGCCAGCAGTTTTACTGTTTCATATAGCCACACCTTC

J gene: TRBJ1-5
D gene: TRBD1
clone size: -
V gene: TRBV10-3
CDR3 protein: CAIRGRQGRTPQHF
CDR3 DNA: TGTGCCATCAGGGGGAGACAGGGCCGAACACCCCAGCATTTT

J gene: TRBJ2-3
D gene: TRBD2
clone size: few
V gene: TRBV2
CDR3 protein: CASSTSASTDTQYF
CDR3 DNA: TGTGCCAGCAGCACTAGCGCCAGCACAGATACGCAGTATTTT

J gene: TRBJ1-5
D gene: -
clone size: many
V gene: TRBV6-5
CDR3 protein: CASSITRNQPQHF
CDR3 DNA: TGTGCCAGCAGTATCACCCGAAATCAGCCCCAGCATTTT

J gene: TRBJ2-7
D gene: -
clone size: many
V gene: TRBV30
CDR3 protein: CAWSVVIYYEQYF
CDR3 DNA: TGTGCCTGGAGTGTCGTCATCTACTACGAGCAGTACTTC

J gene: TRBJ2-7
D gene: TRBD1
clone size: many
V gene: TRBV20-1
CDR3 protein: CSAKNRDRAYEQYF
CDR3 DNA: TGCAGTGCCAAAAACCGGGACAGAGCCTACGAGCAGTACTTC

J gene: TRBJ1-1
D gene: -
clone size: many
V gene: TRBV6-6
CDR3 protein: CASSGWRTEAFF
CDR3 DNA: TGTGCCAGCAGTGGCTGGAGGACTGAAGCTTTCTTT

J gene: TRBJ2-2
D gene: -
clone size: many
V gene: TRBV7-9
CDR3 protein: CASSFNGPQVTGELFF
CDR3 DNA: TGTGCCAGCAGCTTCAACGGACCTCAGGTCACCGGGGAGCTGTTTTTT

J gene: TRBJ2-2
D gene: -
clone size: -
V gene: TRBV2
CDR3 protein: CASSPLSSAGELFF
CDR3 DNA: TGTGCCAGCAGTCCTTTGAGTAGTGCCGGGGAGCTGTTTTTT

J gene: TRBJ1-5
D gene: -
clone size: many
V gene: TRBV12-3/TRBV12-4
CDR3 protein: CASSLSRSRAQHF
CDR3 DNA: TGTGCCAGCAGTTTAAGCCGTTCAAGGGCCCAGCATTTT

J gene: TRBJ2-7
D gene: -
clone size: -
V gene: TRBV20-1
CDR3 protein: CSASRQTGEQYF
CDR3 DNA: TGCAGTGCTAGTCGCCAGACCGGCGAGCAGTACTTC

J gene: TRBJ1-6
D gene: -
clone size: many
V gene: TRBV4-1
CDR3 protein: CASSPSLLHF
CDR3 DNA: TGCGCCAGCAGCCCAAGCCTCCTCCACTTT

J gene: TRBJ2-7
D gene: -
clone size: many
V gene: TRBV28
CDR3 protein: CATRDSIYEQYF
CDR3 DNA: TGTGCCACCCGGGACTCAATATACGAGCAGTACTTC

J gene: TRBJ1-5
D gene: TRBD1
clone size: -
V gene: TRBV24-1
CDR3 protein: CATSANDRVDQPQHF
CDR3 DNA: TGTGCCACCAGTGCGAACGACAGGGTTGATCAGCCCCAGCATTTT

J gene: TRBJ2-5
D gene: -
clone size: many
V gene: TRBV6-1
CDR3 protein: CASSKAGAGETQYF
CDR3 DNA: TGTGCCAGCAGTAAGGCGGGGGCAGGAGAGACCCAGTACTTC

J gene: TRBJ2-5
D gene: -
clone size: many
V gene: TRBV28
CDR3 protein: CASMDRIQETQYF
CDR3 DNA: TGTGCCAGCATGGATCGGATCCAAGAGACCCAGTACTTC

J gene: TRBJ1-5
D gene: -
clone size: many
V gene: TRBV4-1
CDR3 protein: CASSPWRGEPQHF
CDR3 DNA: TGCGCCAGCAGCCCCTGGCGAGGGGAGCCCCAGCATTTT

J gene: TRBJ1-1
D gene: -
clone size: many
V gene: TRBV7-9
CDR3 protein: CASSFRSNTEAFF
CDR3 DNA: TGTGCCAGCAGCTTCCGCTCGAACACTGAAGCTTTCTTT

J gene: TRBJ1-4
D gene: -
clone size: many
V gene: TRBV5-1
CDR3 protein: CASSQISVRGSEKLFF
CDR3 DNA: TGCGCCAGCAGCCAAATCTCGGTGCGGGGTTCCGAAAAACTGTTTTTT

J gene: TRBJ2-2
D gene: -
clone size: many
V gene: TRBV9
CDR3 protein: CASSNRDGTGELFF
CDR3 DNA: TGTGCCAGCAGCAACCGGGACGGCACCGGGGAGCTGTTTTTT

J gene: TRBJ1-5
D gene: -
clone size: many
V gene: TRBV20-1
CDR3 protein: CSARTVLDQPQHF
CDR3 DNA: TGCAGTGCCCGGACAGTACTTGATCAGCCCCAGCATTTT

J gene: TRBJ2-5
D gene: TRBD2
clone size: many
V gene: TRBV10-2
CDR3 protein: CASTGGGRAEQETQYF
CDR3 DNA: TGCGCCAGCACGGGCGGCGGGAGGGCCGAACAAGAGACCCAGTACTTC

J gene: TRBJ1-4
D gene: -
clone size: -
V gene: TRBV19
CDR3 protein: CASSISGTEAFFRQGRDFNEKLFF
CDR3 DNA: TGTGCCAGTAGCATAAGTGGCACTGAAGCTTTCTTTAGACAAGGCAGGGATTTTAATGAAAAACTGTTTTTT

J gene: TRBJ2-2
D gene: TRBD2
clone size: few
V gene: TRBV28
CDR3 protein: CASSLLSGRADGELFF
CDR3 DNA: TGTGCCAGCAGTTTACTTAGCGGGAGGGCGGACGGGGAGCTGTTTTTT

J gene: TRBJ2-3
D gene: -
clone size: many
V gene: TRBV7-8
CDR3 protein: CASSLSVVAVSTDTQYF
CDR3 DNA: TGTGCCAGCAGCTTATCGGTGGTAGCGGTAAGCACAGATACGCAGTATTTT

J gene: TRBJ2-5
D gene: -
clone size: -
V gene: TRBV7-2
CDR3 protein: CASSLRNAQETQYF
CDR3 DNA: TGTGCCAGCAGCTTACGGAACGCTCAAGAGACCCAGTACTTC

J gene: TRBJ1-4
D gene: -
clone size: many
V gene: TRBV2
CDR3 protein: CASSQGGGREKLFF
CDR3 DNA: TGTGCCAGCAGCCAGGGAGGGGGGCGAGAAAAACTGTTTTTT

J gene: TRBJ1-3
D gene: -
clone size: once
V gene: TRBV6-1
CDR3 protein: CASEGTLGNTIYF
CDR3 DNA: TGTGCCAGCGAGGGGACACTTGGAAACACCATATATTTT

J gene: TRBJ2-7
D gene: -
clone size: many
V gene: TRBV2
CDR3 protein: CASLTGVSYEQYF
CDR3 DNA: TGTGCCAGCCTCACGGGGGTCTCCTACGAGCAGTACTTC

J gene: TRBJ2-3
D gene: TRBD2
clone size: many
V gene: TRBV15
CDR3 protein: CATSNPGLAASTDTQYF
CDR3 DNA: TGTGCCACCAGCAACCCGGGACTAGCGGCTAGCACAGATACGCAGTATTTT

J gene: TRBJ2-5
D gene: -
clone size: -
V gene: TRBV7-2
CDR3 protein: CASSTRQGVTLAGQETQYF
CDR3 DNA: TGTGCCAGCAGCACCCGACAGGGCGTCACCTTAGCGGGACAAGAGACCCAGTACTTC

J gene: TRBJ1-3
D gene: -
clone size: many
V gene: TRBV7-2
CDR3 protein: CASSQFIRDGAPIDSGNTIYF
CDR3 DNA: TGTGCCAGCAGCCAATTCATCCGGGACGGTGCTCCGATTGACTCTGGAAACACCATATATTTT

J gene: TRBJ1-2
D gene: -
clone size: many
V gene: TRBV20-1
CDR3 protein: CSARDLEKKGVNYGYTF
CDR3 DNA: TGCAGTGCTAGAGACCTCGAGAAGAAAGGAGTTAACTATGGCTACACCTTC

J gene: TRBJ2-5
D gene: -
clone size: many
V gene: TRBV6-5
CDR3 protein: CATTTAGRVNPYQETQYF
CDR3 DNA: TGTGCCACTACCACGGCAGGCAGGGTCAATCCGTACCAAGAGACCCAGTACTTC

J gene: TRBJ1-2
D gene: TRBD1
clone size: many
V gene: TRBV12-3/TRBV12-4
CDR3 protein: CASSFLGQSNYGYTF
CDR3 DNA: TGTGCCAGCAGTTTTCTGGGACAGAGTAACTATGGCTACACCTTC